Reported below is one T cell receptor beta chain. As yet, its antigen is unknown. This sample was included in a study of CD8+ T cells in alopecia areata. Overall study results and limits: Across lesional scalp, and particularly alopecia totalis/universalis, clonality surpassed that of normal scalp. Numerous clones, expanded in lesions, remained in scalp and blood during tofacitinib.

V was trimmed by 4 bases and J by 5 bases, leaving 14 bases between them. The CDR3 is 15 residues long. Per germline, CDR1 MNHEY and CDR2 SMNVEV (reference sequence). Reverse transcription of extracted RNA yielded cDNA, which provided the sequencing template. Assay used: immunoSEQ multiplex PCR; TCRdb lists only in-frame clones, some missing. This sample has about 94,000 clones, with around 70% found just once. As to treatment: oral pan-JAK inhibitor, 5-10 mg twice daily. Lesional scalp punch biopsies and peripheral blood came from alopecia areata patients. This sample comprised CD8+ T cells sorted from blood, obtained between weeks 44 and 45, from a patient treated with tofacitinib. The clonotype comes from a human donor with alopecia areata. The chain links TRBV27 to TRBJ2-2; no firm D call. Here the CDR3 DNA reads TGTGCCAGCAGTTCCAAAATCCAGACTACCGGGGAGCTGTTTTTT. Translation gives CASSSKIQTTGELFF.